What follows are 19 T cell receptor beta chains derived from one specimen sequenced in a study of blood T cell repertoires in COVID-19. Here immunoSEQ multiplex PCR was the method, and the copy in TCRdb shows in-frame clones only, minus some. The profile shows 350,000 or so clones, 88% of them singletons. The source material was peripheral blood. These receptors were collected from a woman aged 25 to 39 with COVID-19, enrolled during active disease.

CDR3 in amino acids: CASSQVVLAQDTQYF. In DNA form, the CDR3 reads TGTGCCAGCAGCCAAGTTGTCTTGGCCCAGGATACGCAGTATTTT. The chain couples TRBV3-1 (or the pseudogene TRBV3-2) to TRBJ2-3; D call uncertain. The V end lost 1 base, the J end lost 6 bases, and 14 bases lay between the germline ends. CDR1 and CDR2 from the germline V gene are LGHDT and YNNKEL (reference sequence). This CDR3 is built from 15 residues.

The V gene is TRBV20-1, the J gene TRBJ1-1; unclear D gene. Trimming pared 6 bases from V and 11 bases from J, leaving 13 bases between. This CDR3 has 10 amino acids. The germline CDR1 and CDR2 sequences are DFQATT and SNEGSKA (reference sequence). CDR3 protein: CSALAGGAFF. CDR3 coding DNA: TGCAGTGCACTCGCGGGTGGTGCTTTCTTT.

The chain links TRBV25-1 to TRBJ2-3, with D maybe TRBD1 (6 bases). CDR3 length equals 13 residues. Trimming shortened V by 2 bases and J by 5 bases, and 8 bases separated the two germline ends. Germline values: CDR1 MGHDK, CDR2 SYGVNS. For the CDR3, the DNA is TGTGCCAGCAGTGAACAAGGGGGAGATACGCAGTATTTT. As protein: CASSEQGGDTQYF.

This clone has a handful of counts. The V call is TRBV13, the J call TRBJ1-6; TRBD1 agrees at 7 bases. Germline CDR1 reads PRHDT; CDR2 reads FYEKMQ (reference sequence). The junction had 5 bases not matched to a gene; V was cut back by 4 bases and J by 8 bases. The CDR3 runs 14 residues. The CDR3 loop is CASSWGQRDSPLHF. CDR3 in DNA: TGTGCCAGCAGCTGGGGACAGAGAGATTCACCCCTCCACTTT.

The CDR3 is CASSLHRASSGNTIYF. The CDR3 nucleotides are TGTGCCAGCAGCTTGCACAGGGCGAGCTCTGGAAACACCATATATTTT. The chain couples TRBV11-3 to TRBJ1-3; maybe TRBD1 (6 bases). The CDR3 extends over 16 amino acids. The V end was cut by 3 bases, the J end by 0 bases, with 12 bases between. Germline CDR1 reads SGHNT; CDR2 reads YENEEA.

This chain uses TRBV5-4 with TRBJ1-5; D remains ambiguous. The CDR3 totals 15 residues. V was cut by 0 bases and J by 2 bases, with 9 bases left in between. Germline V gene sequence: CDR1 SGHNT, CDR2 YYREEE (reference sequence). For the CDR3, the DNA is TGTGCCAGCAGCTTGGCCTTTCGAGGCAATCAGCCCCAGCATTTT. It encodes CASSLAFRGNQPQHF.

This chain links TRBV5-6 with TRBJ1-2; possibly TRBD1 for D (5 bases). Germline V gene data show CDR1 as SGHDT and CDR2 as YYEEEE. Trimming pared 5 bases from V and 8 bases from J, leaving 19 bases between. The CDR3 sequence is 14 residues long. CDR3 sequence: CASRIRGVNNGYTF. In nucleotides, the CDR3 is TGTGCCAGCAGGATTCGGGGGGTCAATAACGGCTACACCTTC.

The V gene is TRBV3-1 (or the pseudogene TRBV3-2), the J gene TRBJ1-1, with 12 bases aligning to TRBD1. With 4 bases clipped from V and 3 bases from J, the junction kept 12 bases outside the gene matches. The CDR3 sequence is 18 residues long. Germline assignment: CDR1 LGHDT and CDR2 YNNKEL (reference sequence). CDR3 loop: CASSRRAPGQGADTEAFF. CDR3 bases: TGTGCCAGCAGCCGGCGAGCACCGGGACAGGGGGCGGACACTGAAGCTTTCTTT.

The rearrangement uses TRBV2 and TRBJ1-5; possibly TRBD1 for D (6 bases). V was pared by 4 bases and J by 3 bases, with 10 bases between. Germline assignment: CDR1 SNHLY and CDR2 FYNNEI. The CDR3 runs to 14 residues. Here the CDR3 reads CASSVDRFNQPQHF. CDR3 sequence (DNA): TGTGCCAGCAGTGTCGACAGGTTCAATCAGCCCCAGCATTTT.

The rearrangement uses TRBV5-4 and TRBJ1-1; D not resolved. V was clipped by 4 bases and J by 4 bases, with 26 bases between them. This CDR3 has 18 residues. Germline V gene data show CDR1 as SGHNT and CDR2 as YYREEE (reference sequence). CDR3 region: CASSKGGGGNLLSTEAFF. DNA of the CDR3: TGTGCCAGCAGCAAGGGAGGCGGCGGGAACCTACTCAGCACTGAAGCTTTCTTT.

The gene calls are TRBV5-8 and TRBJ1-2; D is possibly TRBD1 (6 bases). V dropped 4 bases and J dropped 1 base, with 11 bases sitting between them. CDR3 size: 14 residues. Germline V gene data show CDR1 as SGHTS and CDR2 as YDEGEE. The chain's CDR3 is CASSGSRGNYGYTF. In nucleotides, the CDR3 is TGTGCCAGCAGCGGAAGCAGGGGTAACTATGGCTACACCTTC.

The chain combines TRBV10-3 with TRBJ2-1; TRBD2 matches at 7 bases. Trimming cost V 7 bases and J 8 bases; bases outside gene matches: 11. This CDR3 spans 14 amino acids. Germline CDR1 is ENHRY and CDR2 is SYGVKD. CDR3 loop: CAIKKDNRGDEQFF. For the CDR3, the DNA is TGTGCCATCAAAAAAGATAACCGGGGGGATGAGCAGTTCTTC.

The chain employs TRBV3-1 (or the pseudogene TRBV3-2) and TRBJ1-1, with D possibly TRBD1 on 6 matching bases. The CDR3 totals 15 residues. The germline V and J ends were trimmed by 4 bases and 2 bases, with 14 bases remaining between them. Germline V CDR1 and CDR2: LGHDT, YNNKEL (reference sequence). CDR3: CASSPSDRLNTEAFF. CDR3 nucleotide sequence: TGTGCCAGCAGCCCGTCGGACAGACTTAACACTGAAGCTTTCTTT.

On this clone itself: At the DNA level, this CDR3 is encoded by other sequences in the same sample as well. CDR3 loop: CASSLPQENTGELFF. For the CDR3, the DNA is TGTGCCAGCAGTTTACCACAGGAAAACACCGGGGAGCTGTTTTTT. V usage is TRBV28 and J usage is TRBJ2-2; D possibly corresponds to TRBD1 (5 bases). Germline V lookup: CDR1 MDHEN, CDR2 SYDVKM. The CDR3 sequence is 15 residues long. V was clipped by 2 bases and J by 2 bases, with 9 bases between them.

The chain uses TRBV11-1 and TRBJ1-2; D is possibly TRBD1 (6 bases). Trimming removed 0 bases at V and 4 bases at J, with 9 bases between. The germline CDR1 and CDR2 sequences are SGHAT and FQDESV (reference sequence). This CDR3 is built from 14 residues. CDR3 DNA sequence: TGTGCCAGCAGCTTAGCTGGGACAATCTATGGCTACACCTTC. Translation: CASSLAGTIYGYTF.

This chain links TRBV19 with TRBJ1-2; 7 bases agree with TRBD1. The J segment lost 3 bases and the V segment lost 7 bases, leaving 20 bases of the junction unmatched. Germline CDR1 LNHDA, CDR2 SQIVND (reference sequence). The CDR3 runs to 18 residues. The CDR3 loop reads CASIGDSGQSDLDYGYTF. CDR3 nucleotide sequence: TGTGCCAGTATCGGGGATTCGGGACAGTCAGATCTTGACTATGGCTACACCTTC.

As concerns this clone: The germline gene is not matched at one end of the junction; a read error may be the cause. The V and J genes are TRBV7-7 and TRBJ2-1, with D perhaps matching TRBD2 (6 bases). Germline V gene data show CDR1 as SSHAT and CDR2 as FNYEAQ (reference sequence). This CDR3 region has 15 residues. The DNA of the CDR3 is TGTGCTAGCAGCCCGGGACTCGGTAACTACAATGAGCAGTTCTTC. Translation gives CASSPGLGNYNEQFF.

The V and J genes are TRBV7-3 and TRBJ2-3; tentative D call: TRBD2 (6 bases). The V gene lost 5 bases and the J gene lost 0 bases, with 15 bases spanning the gap. Germline V CDR1 and CDR2: SGHTA, FQGTGA. CDR3 length: 16 amino acids. The chain's CDR3 is CASSQGASESTDTQYF. CDR3 coding DNA: TGTGCCAGCAGCCAAGGGGCTAGCGAGAGCACAGATACGCAGTATTTT.

This chain connects TRBV3-1 (or the pseudogene TRBV3-2) to TRBJ1-2, with 8 bases identical to TRBD1. The CDR3 contains 12 residues. After removal of 3 bases from V and 6 bases from J, the junction contained 0 bases not matched to a gene. The germline CDR1 and CDR2 sequences are LGHDT and YNNKEL (reference sequence). CDR3 protein: CASSQDRDGYTF. The CDR3 coding sequence is TGTGCCAGCAGCCAGGACAGGGATGGCTACACCTTC.